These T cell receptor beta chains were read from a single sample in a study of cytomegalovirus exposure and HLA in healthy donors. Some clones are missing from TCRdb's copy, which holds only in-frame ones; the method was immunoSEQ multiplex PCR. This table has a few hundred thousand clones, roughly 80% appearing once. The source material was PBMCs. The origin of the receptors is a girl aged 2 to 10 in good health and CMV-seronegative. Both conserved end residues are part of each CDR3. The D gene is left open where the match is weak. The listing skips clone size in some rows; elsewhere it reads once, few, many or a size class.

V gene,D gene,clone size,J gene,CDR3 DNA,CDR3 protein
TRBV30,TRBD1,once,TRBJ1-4,TGTGCCTGGAGCGTAGGAGGGGGCGGAGAAAAACTGTTTTTT,CAWSVGGGGEKLFF
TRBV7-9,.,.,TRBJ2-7,TGTGCCAGCAGCTTAGCCCCCAGGAGGGCGACCTACGAGCAGTACTTC,CASSLAPRRATYEQYF
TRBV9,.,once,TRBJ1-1,TGTGCCAGCAGCGTTCGGCCGCAGGACACTGAAGCTTTCTTT,CASSVRPQDTEAFF
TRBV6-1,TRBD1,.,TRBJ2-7,TGTGCCGGGGGACAGGCTACCTACGAGCAGTACTTC,CAGGQATYEQYF
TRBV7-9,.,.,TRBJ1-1,TGTGCCAGCAGCTACCTAGGGGTGAACACTGAAGCTTTCTTT,CASSYLGVNTEAFF
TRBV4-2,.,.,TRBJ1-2,TGTGCCAGCAGCCAAGATCAGGTCTATGGCTACACCTTC,CASSQDQVYGYTF
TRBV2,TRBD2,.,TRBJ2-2,TGTGCCAGCAGGGTTAGCGGGGCGAACACCGGGGAGCTGTTTTTT,CASRVSGANTGELFF
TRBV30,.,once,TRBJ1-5,TGTGCCTGGAGCCACGGACAGCCCGAATATCAGCCCCAGCATTTT,CAWSHGQPEYQPQHF
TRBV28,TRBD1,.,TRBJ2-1,TGTGCCAGCAGACCGGGACAGATCTCCTACAATGAGCAGTTCTTC,CASRPGQISYNEQFF
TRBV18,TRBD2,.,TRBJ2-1,TGTGCCAGCTCACTAGAGACTAGCTCTTACTCCTACAATGAGCAGTTCTTC,CASSLETSSYSYNEQFF
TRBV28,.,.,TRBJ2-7,TGTGCCAGCAGCGGGTCCTACGAGCAGTACTTC,CASSGSYEQYF
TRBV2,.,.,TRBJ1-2,TGTGCCAGCAGTGAGTCGGTCGGGGGCTACACCTTC,CASSESVGGYTF
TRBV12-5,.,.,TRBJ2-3,TGTGCTAGTGGTTTTTCCGTGGGGCTAGGCACAGATACGCAGTATTTT,CASGFSVGLGTDTQYF
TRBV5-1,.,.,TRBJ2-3,TGCGCCAGCAGCTTGGAAGGCGGGGACACAGATACGCAGTATTTT,CASSLEGGDTDTQYF
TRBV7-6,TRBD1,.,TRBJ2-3,TGTGCCAGCAGCCCGGGACAGAGCACAGATACGCAGTATTTT,CASSPGQSTDTQYF
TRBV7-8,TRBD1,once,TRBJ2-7,TGTGCCAGCAGCTTAGGCGGACAGGGACTGGCGGGCGAGCAGTACTTC,CASSLGGQGLAGEQYF
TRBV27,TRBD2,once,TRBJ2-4,TGTGCCAGCAGTACTAGCGGGGTAGGCAAAAACATTCAGTACTTC,CASSTSGVGKNIQYF
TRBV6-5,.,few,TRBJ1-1,TGTGCCAGCAGTTACAAGGGGACTGGCACTGAAGCTTTCTTT,CASSYKGTGTEAFF
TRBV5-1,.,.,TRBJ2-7,TGCGCCAGCAGCTGGACAGTCTCCTACGAGCAGTACTTC,CASSWTVSYEQYF
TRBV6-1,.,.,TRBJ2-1,TGTGCCAGCAGTGAATTTGGGACAACCTCCTACAATGAGCAGTTCTTC,CASSEFGTTSYNEQFF
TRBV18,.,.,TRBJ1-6,TGTGCCAGCTCACCAGTACAGTCGTATTCACCCCTCCACTTT,CASSPVQSYSPLHF
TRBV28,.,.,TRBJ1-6,TGTGCCAGCAGCTTCGGGGGTCCTAATTCACCCCTCCACTTT,CASSFGGPNSPLHF
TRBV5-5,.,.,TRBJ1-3,TGTGCCAGCAGCTTGGATCCAGGAAACACCATATATTTT,CASSLDPGNTIYF
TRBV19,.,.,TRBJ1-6,TGTGCCAGTAGAAAATTTTTTGTAGATTCACCCCTCCACTTT,CASRKFFVDSPLHF
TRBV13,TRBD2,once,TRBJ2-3,TGTGCCAGCAGCTTAGGGAGCGGGAGGGCTTCCGATACGCAGTATTTT,CASSLGSGRASDTQYF
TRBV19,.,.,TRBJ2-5,TGTGCCAGTAGTATAGGGGCAGTACAAGAGACCCAGTACTTC,CASSIGAVQETQYF
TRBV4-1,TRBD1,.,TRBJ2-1,TGCGCCAGCAGATCAGGGGGAGAGCAGTTCTTC,CASRSGGEQFF
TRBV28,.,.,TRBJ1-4,TGTGCCAGCAGTTTAAGGGGGGAAAAACTGTTTTTT,CASSLRGEKLFF
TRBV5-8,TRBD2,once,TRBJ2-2,TGTGCCAGCAGCTCGCGGGAGCGTGGCGGGGAGCTGTTTTTT,CASSSRERGGELFF
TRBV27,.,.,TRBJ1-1,TGTGCCAGCAGTTTAACAGGGAGAACTGAAGCTTTCTTT,CASSLTGRTEAFF
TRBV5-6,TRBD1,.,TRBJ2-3,TGTGCCAGCAGCTTAGAATCCTGGACAGGTACGACCACAGATACGCAGTATTTT,CASSLESWTGTTTDTQYF
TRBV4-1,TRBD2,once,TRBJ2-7,TGCGCCAGCAGCCCGTCGAGCGGGAGAATCTACGAGCAGTACTTC,CASSPSSGRIYEQYF
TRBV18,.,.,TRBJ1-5,TGTGCCAGCTCACAGGGGTCGCGGCAGCCCCAGCATTTT,CASSQGSRQPQHF